A selection of T cell receptor beta chains follows, all from one sample in a study of blood T cell repertoires in COVID-19. Libraries were prepared by immunoSEQ multiplex PCR; TCRdb keeps only in-frame clonotypes and omits some of them. Counted here are about 300,000 clones, more than 80% occurring once; the ten biggest clones make up about 7%. Sequenced input: peripheral blood. The receptors here all came from a woman under 40 with COVID-19, enrolled during active disease. CDR3s include the opening cysteine and the closing phenylalanine or tryptophan. A D gene is named only where the DNA matches it firmly. A row's size may be missing; if present it is once, few, many or a size class.

D gene: -; CDR3 length: 13; J gene: TRBJ2-5; V gene: TRBV29-1; clone size: -; CDR3 protein: CSVPSDAGETQYF; CDR3 DNA: TGCAGCGTTCCCTCGGACGCAGGGGAGACCCAGTACTTC
D gene: -; CDR3 length: 15; J gene: TRBJ1-1; V gene: TRBV5-6; clone size: -; CDR3 protein: CASSYLGAPNTEAFF; CDR3 DNA: TGTGCCAGCAGCTACCTTGGGGCCCCAAACACTGAAGCTTTCTTT
D gene: TRBD1; CDR3 length: 15; J gene: TRBJ1-2; V gene: TRBV7-3; clone size: -; CDR3 protein: CASSLSGQGNYGYTF; CDR3 DNA: TGTGCCAGCAGCTTATCAGGACAGGGAAACTATGGCTACACCTTC
D gene: TRBD1; CDR3 length: 12; J gene: TRBJ1-1; V gene: TRBV19; clone size: -; CDR3 protein: CASGTGYTEAFF; CDR3 DNA: TGTGCCAGTGGGACAGGGTACACTGAAGCTTTCTTT
D gene: TRBD2; CDR3 length: 16; J gene: TRBJ2-3; V gene: TRBV10-1; clone size: -; CDR3 protein: CASSEDLAGVTDTQYF; CDR3 DNA: TGCGCCAGCAGTGAGGATCTAGCGGGAGTCACAGATACGCAGTATTTT
D gene: TRBD2; CDR3 length: 13; J gene: TRBJ2-1; V gene: TRBV10-3; clone size: -; CDR3 protein: CASLAGTYNEQFF; CDR3 DNA: TGTGCCAGTCTAGCGGGAACCTACAATGAGCAGTTCTTC
D gene: -; CDR3 length: 15; J gene: TRBJ2-3; V gene: TRBV25-1; clone size: -; CDR3 protein: CASSEPGQSTDTQYF; CDR3 DNA: TGTGCCAGCAGTGAACCCGGACAGTCCACAGATACGCAGTATTTT
D gene: TRBD1; CDR3 length: 14; J gene: TRBJ1-1; V gene: TRBV5-1; clone size: -; CDR3 protein: CASSPGDRNTEAFF; CDR3 DNA: TGCGCCAGCAGCCCAGGGGACAGGAACACTGAAGCTTTCTTT
D gene: -; CDR3 length: 14; J gene: TRBJ1-2; V gene: TRBV29-1; clone size: -; CDR3 protein: CSVDGGGEDYGYTF; CDR3 DNA: TGCAGCGTTGACGGGGGAGGGGAGGACTATGGCTACACCTTC
D gene: -; CDR3 length: 13; J gene: TRBJ2-7; V gene: TRBV18; clone size: -; CDR3 protein: CASSPTGGYEQYF; CDR3 DNA: TGTGCCAGCTCACCCACCGGAGGCTACGAGCAGTACTTC
D gene: TRBD2; CDR3 length: 15; J gene: TRBJ2-1; V gene: TRBV6-5; clone size: -; CDR3 protein: CASRKLAGSYNEQFF; CDR3 DNA: TGTGCCAGCAGAAAACTAGCGGGTTCCTACAATGAGCAGTTCTTC
D gene: -; CDR3 length: 12; J gene: TRBJ2-7; V gene: TRBV10-1; clone size: -; CDR3 protein: CASRSGGYEQYF; CDR3 DNA: TGCGCCAGCAGGTCCGGGGGTTACGAGCAGTACTTC
D gene: -; CDR3 length: 12; J gene: TRBJ2-1; V gene: TRBV10-3; clone size: -; CDR3 protein: CAISDRGFEQFF; CDR3 DNA: TGTGCCATCAGTGACCGGGGGTTTGAGCAGTTCTTC
D gene: -; CDR3 length: 13; J gene: TRBJ2-2; V gene: TRBV10-1; clone size: -; CDR3 protein: CASSDRNTGELFF; CDR3 DNA: TGCGCCAGCAGTGACAGGAACACCGGGGAGCTGTTTTTT
D gene: TRBD2; CDR3 length: 15; J gene: TRBJ2-1; V gene: TRBV15; clone size: -; CDR3 protein: CATSREQAGANEQFF; CDR3 DNA: TGTGCCACCAGCAGAGAGCAAGCGGGAGCCAATGAGCAGTTCTTC
D gene: TRBD2; CDR3 length: 16; J gene: TRBJ2-3; V gene: TRBV2; clone size: once; CDR3 protein: CASSVNLLADADTQYF; CDR3 DNA: TGTGCCAGCAGTGTAAATTTACTAGCGGACGCAGATACGCAGTATTTT
D gene: -; CDR3 length: 17; J gene: TRBJ2-6; V gene: TRBV15; clone size: -; CDR3 protein: CATSRDPRSSGANVLTF; CDR3 DNA: TGTGCCACCAGCAGAGATCCGAGGAGCTCTGGGGCCAACGTCCTGACTTTC
D gene: -; CDR3 length: 13; J gene: TRBJ1-1; V gene: TRBV27; clone size: -; CDR3 protein: CASSSGQSQTAFF; CDR3 DNA: TGTGCCAGCAGCTCTGGACAGTCACAGACGGCTTTCTTT
D gene: TRBD2; CDR3 length: 16; J gene: TRBJ2-3; V gene: TRBV25-1; clone size: -; CDR3 protein: CASSDGGSVGTDTQYF; CDR3 DNA: TGTGCCAGCAGTGACGGCGGGAGTGTCGGCACAGATACGCAGTATTTT
D gene: TRBD1; CDR3 length: 11; J gene: TRBJ1-2; V gene: TRBV30; clone size: -; CDR3 protein: CAWTGQYGYTF; CDR3 DNA: TGTGCCTGGACGGGACAGTATGGCTACACCTTC
D gene: TRBD2; CDR3 length: 15; J gene: TRBJ2-1; V gene: TRBV27; clone size: once; CDR3 protein: CASSDTGTSGNEQFF; CDR3 DNA: TGTGCCAGCAGTGATACCGGGACTAGCGGGAATGAGCAGTTCTTC
D gene: TRBD1; CDR3 length: 14; J gene: TRBJ1-5; V gene: TRBV28; clone size: -; CDR3 protein: CASTIDRGNQPQHF; CDR3 DNA: TGTGCCAGCACTATTGACAGGGGCAATCAGCCCCAGCATTTT
D gene: -; CDR3 length: 12; J gene: TRBJ1-2; V gene: TRBV28; clone size: -; CDR3 protein: CASTDPGAGYTF; CDR3 DNA: TGTGCCAGCACCGACCCAGGGGCAGGCTACACCTTC
D gene: TRBD2; CDR3 length: 16; J gene: TRBJ2-7; V gene: TRBV18; clone size: -; CDR3 protein: CASSRTSGEVSYEQYF; CDR3 DNA: TGTGCCAGCTCACGAACTAGCGGGGAGGTCTCCTACGAGCAGTACTTC
D gene: -; CDR3 length: 16; J gene: TRBJ2-7; V gene: TRBV4-1; clone size: -; CDR3 protein: CASSQDLSGISYEQYF; CDR3 DNA: TGCGCCAGCAGCCAAGATCTCAGTGGTATCTCCTACGAGCAGTACTTC
D gene: TRBD2; CDR3 length: 15; J gene: TRBJ2-7; V gene: TRBV7-2; clone size: few; CDR3 protein: CASSTRGSGSREQYF; CDR3 DNA: TGTGCCAGCAGCACCCGGGGTAGCGGGAGTCGGGAGCAGTACTTC
D gene: -; CDR3 length: 17; J gene: TRBJ2-3; V gene: TRBV7-9; clone size: -; CDR3 protein: CASSFGHRAGLTDTQYF; CDR3 DNA: TGTGCCAGCAGCTTCGGTCACAGGGCCGGGCTTACAGATACGCAGTATTTT
D gene: TRBD2; CDR3 length: 15; J gene: TRBJ2-3; V gene: TRBV10-3; clone size: -; CDR3 protein: CAISGVGRGAGTQYF; CDR3 DNA: TGTGCCATCAGTGGCGTCGGGAGGGGAGCCGGAACGCAGTATTTT
D gene: TRBD1; CDR3 length: 12; J gene: TRBJ1-1; V gene: TRBV7-2; clone size: -; CDR3 protein: CASSRRGTEAFF; CDR3 DNA: TGTGCCAGCAGCCGCAGGGGGACTGAAGCTTTCTTT
D gene: -; CDR3 length: 15; J gene: TRBJ1-4; V gene: TRBV29-1; clone size: once; CDR3 protein: CSVPGHQGISEKLFF; CDR3 DNA: TGCAGCGTGCCCGGACACCAGGGTATATCGGAAAAACTGTTTTTT
D gene: TRBD2; CDR3 length: 16; J gene: TRBJ2-5; V gene: TRBV27; clone size: -; CDR3 protein: CASSLSGASGEETQYF; CDR3 DNA: TGTGCCAGCAGTTTATCAGGCGCTAGCGGGGAAGAGACCCAGTACTTC
D gene: -; CDR3 length: 12; J gene: TRBJ2-7; V gene: TRBV24-1; clone size: -; CDR3 protein: CATSDLYGEQYF; CDR3 DNA: TGTGCCACCAGTGATTTGTACGGCGAGCAGTACTTC
D gene: -; CDR3 length: 14; J gene: TRBJ2-3; V gene: TRBV6-2/TRBV6-3; clone size: -; CDR3 protein: CASSQGTSTDTQYF; CDR3 DNA: TGTGCCAGCAGCCAGGGGACTAGCACAGATACGCAGTATTTT
D gene: TRBD1; CDR3 length: 16; J gene: TRBJ1-1; V gene: TRBV5-6; clone size: -; CDR3 protein: CASSNQGQGFGTEAFF; CDR3 DNA: TGTGCCAGCAGCAACCAAGGACAGGGCTTTGGCACTGAAGCTTTCTTT
D gene: TRBD2; CDR3 length: 12; J gene: TRBJ2-5; V gene: TRBV30; clone size: -; CDR3 protein: CAWGTIQETQYF; CDR3 DNA: TGTGCCTGGGGGACTATCCAAGAGACCCAGTACTTC
D gene: -; CDR3 length: 15; J gene: TRBJ1-5; V gene: TRBV5-1; clone size: -; CDR3 protein: CASSLGQEGGQPQHF; CDR3 DNA: TGCGCCAGCAGCTTGGGGCAGGAGGGTGGCCAGCCCCAGCATTTT
D gene: -; CDR3 length: 16; J gene: TRBJ2-1; V gene: TRBV12-1; clone size: -; CDR3 protein: CAASSPRREGGNEQFF; CDR3 DNA: TGTGCCGCCAGCAGCCCAAGGCGGGAGGGTGGCAATGAGCAGTTCTTC
D gene: TRBD2; CDR3 length: 16; J gene: TRBJ2-5; V gene: TRBV27; clone size: -; CDR3 protein: CASSSVSGTDQETQYF; CDR3 DNA: TGTGCCAGCAGTTCGGTTAGCGGGACCGACCAAGAGACCCAGTACTTC
D gene: -; CDR3 length: 14; J gene: TRBJ2-7; V gene: TRBV28; clone size: -; CDR3 protein: CASRIDTDSYEQYF; CDR3 DNA: TGTGCCAGCAGGATAGACACCGACTCCTACGAGCAGTACTTC
D gene: -; CDR3 length: 13; J gene: TRBJ2-3; V gene: TRBV6-4; clone size: -; CDR3 protein: CASSAGSTDTQYF; CDR3 DNA: TGTGCCAGCAGTGCGGGAAGCACAGATACGCAGTATTTT
D gene: TRBD2; CDR3 length: 14; J gene: TRBJ2-7; V gene: TRBV19; clone size: once; CDR3 protein: CASSVEGGSYEQYF; CDR3 DNA: TGTGCCAGTAGTGTCGAGGGAGGGTCCTACGAGCAGTACTTC
D gene: -; CDR3 length: 15; J gene: TRBJ1-5; V gene: TRBV2; clone size: few; CDR3 protein: CASRSGTIGHQPQHF; CDR3 DNA: TGTGCCAGCAGGAGCGGGACAATAGGACATCAGCCCCAGCATTTT
D gene: TRBD2; CDR3 length: 16; J gene: TRBJ2-2; V gene: TRBV5-1; clone size: -; CDR3 protein: CASSPGLVGGTGELFF; CDR3 DNA: TGCGCCAGCAGCCCGGGACTAGTCGGTGGCACCGGGGAGCTGTTTTTT
D gene: -; CDR3 length: 15; J gene: TRBJ1-4; V gene: TRBV27; clone size: -; CDR3 protein: CASSKTQAYNEKLFF; CDR3 DNA: TGTGCCAGCAGTAAGACTCAAGCCTATAATGAAAAACTGTTTTTT
D gene: -; CDR3 length: 12; J gene: TRBJ2-7; V gene: TRBV4-1; clone size: -; CDR3 protein: CASSQERGEQYF; CDR3 DNA: TGCGCCAGCAGTCAAGAAAGGGGTGAGCAGTACTTC
D gene: -; CDR3 length: 12; J gene: TRBJ1-2; V gene: TRBV10-3; clone size: -; CDR3 protein: CAIYGLNYGYTF; CDR3 DNA: TGTGCCATTTACGGGTTAAACTATGGCTACACCTTC
D gene: -; CDR3 length: 12; J gene: TRBJ2-1; V gene: TRBV5-5; clone size: few; CDR3 protein: CASSLVADEQFF; CDR3 DNA: TGTGCCAGCAGCTTGGTAGCGGATGAGCAGTTCTTC
D gene: -; CDR3 length: 16; J gene: TRBJ1-4; V gene: TRBV15; clone size: once; CDR3 protein: CATSRSGAGAGEKLFF; CDR3 DNA: TGTGCCACCAGCAGAAGTGGAGCAGGGGCCGGTGAAAAACTGTTTTTT
D gene: TRBD1; CDR3 length: 14; J gene: TRBJ1-1; V gene: TRBV3-1/TRBV3-2; clone size: -; CDR3 protein: CASSQGDRGGEAFF; CDR3 DNA: TGTGCCAGCAGCCAAGGGGACAGGGGGGGTGAAGCTTTCTTT
D gene: TRBD2; CDR3 length: 17; J gene: TRBJ2-2; V gene: TRBV5-4; clone size: -; CDR3 protein: CASSSTSGRARNGELFF; CDR3 DNA: TGTGCCAGCAGCTCAACTAGCGGGAGGGCGAGGAACGGGGAGCTGTTTTTT
D gene: TRBD2; CDR3 length: 16; J gene: TRBJ2-3; V gene: TRBV15; clone size: -; CDR3 protein: CATSSYSGPLTDTQYF; CDR3 DNA: TGTGCCACCAGCAGCTATAGCGGGCCCCTCACAGATACGCAGTATTTT
D gene: -; CDR3 length: 15; J gene: TRBJ2-2; V gene: TRBV2; clone size: -; CDR3 protein: CASEGGVANTGELFF; CDR3 DNA: TGTGCCAGCGAAGGGGGGGTCGCGAACACCGGGGAGCTGTTTTTT